The 13 T cell receptor beta chains in this list originate from one sample, sequenced in a study of blood T cell repertoires in COVID-19. Libraries were prepared by immunoSEQ multiplex PCR; TCRdb keeps only in-frame clonotypes and omits some of them. This table has 150,000 to 200,000 clones, around 87% appearing once. The sample comprised peripheral blood. Receptors originate from a woman between 25 and 40 years old with active or convalescent COVID-19.

The gene calls are TRBV3-1 (or the pseudogene TRBV3-2) and TRBJ1-5, with D possibly matching TRBD1 (5 bases). The CDR3 covers 14 residues. Germline V gives CDR1 LGHDT, CDR2 YNNKEL (reference sequence). Trimming took off 0 bases at V and 9 bases at J, with 12 bases between the two ends. CDR3 nucleotides: TGTGCCAGCAGCCAAGACGGGGGATGGGCGCCCCAGCATTTT. This codes for CASSQDGGWAPQHF.

The rearrangement links TRBV30 to TRBJ1-1; D ambiguous. Germline V CDR1 and CDR2: GTSNPN, SVGIG (reference sequence). V was trimmed by 2 bases and J by 5 bases, leaving 15 bases between them. The CDR3 has 14 residues. CDR3 in DNA: TGTGCCTGGAGTCGTTCGCCATTTGCGACTGAAGCTTTCTTT. Its translation is CAWSRSPFATEAFF. Filled out from reference TRBV30 and TRBJ1-1, the complete variable domain reads SQTIHQWPATLVQPVGSPLSLECTVEGTSNPNLYWYRQAAGRGLQLLFYSVGIGQISSEVPQNLSASRPQDRQFILSSKKLLLSDSGFYLCAWSRSPFATEAFFGQGTRLTVV.

The rearrangement joins TRBV6-6 to TRBJ1-5, with D possibly matching TRBD1 (5 bases). This CDR3 is built from 13 residues. V lost 5 bases and J lost 4, with 9 bases in between. Germline CDR1 reads MNHNY; CDR2 reads SVGAGI (reference sequence). CDR3 amino acids: CASSHRGNQPQHF. The CDR3 DNA reads TGTGCCAGCAGTCACCGGGGGAATCAGCCCCAGCATTTT.

The CDR3 reads CASSEWQAGYNQPQHF. The CDR3 nucleotides read TGTGCCAGCAGTGAATGGCAGGCTGGATACAATCAGCCCCAGCATTTT. J is TRBJ1-5 and V is TRBV2, with no clear D. CDR1 SNHLY and CDR2 FYNNEI come from the germline V gene. Trimming removed 2 bases from V and 3 bases from J, with 14 bases in between. This CDR3 contains 16 residues.

The chain employs TRBV5-4 and TRBJ1-4, with D unclear. The CDR3 contains 13 residues. V was clipped by 4 bases and J by 7 bases, with 11 bases between them. CDR1 is SGHNT and CDR2 is YYREEE in the germline V gene (reference sequence). The CDR3 DNA follows: TGTGCCAGCAGCCGTGGACGGGGTGAAAAACTGTTTTTT. This translates into CASSRGRGEKLFF.

This chain joins TRBV6-5 and TRBJ1-1; 7 bases match TRBD1. The trim removed 7 bases at V and 8 bases at J, leaving 7 bases unmatched. Looked up from germline, CDR1 is MNHEY and CDR2 is SVGAGI. The CDR3 extends over 12 amino acids. CDR3 sequence reads: CASTGQVREAFF. The CDR3 region has the DNA TGTGCCAGCACCGGACAGGTTAGGGAAGCTTTCTTT.

The rearrangement links TRBV28 to TRBJ2-7, with 10 bases fitting TRBD2. In germline, CDR1 is MDHEN, CDR2 SYDVKM. V lost 7 bases to trimming and J lost 3 bases; unmatched junction nucleotides: 3. This CDR3 is 13 amino acids long. As DNA, the CDR3 is TGTGCCAGCATCCCTAGCGGGAGCTACGAGCAGTACTTC. It is translated as CASIPSGSYEQYF.

The chain recombines TRBV27 with TRBJ1-2; 8 bases are shared with TRBD1. The CDR3 spans 15 residues. V shed 5 bases, J shed 4 bases, and the junction held 9 bases outside the gene matches. CDR1 and CDR2 from the germline V gene are MNHEY and SMNVEV (reference sequence). CDR3 nucleotide sequence: TGTGCCAGCAGTATTTCCCAGGGGGCCGGCTATGGCTACACCTTC. This encodes CASSISQGAGYGYTF.

The chain combines TRBV4-2 with TRBJ1-2; 7 bases are a match to TRBD1. Per germline, CDR1 LGHNA and CDR2 YNFKEQ. V lost 0 bases to trimming and J lost 8 bases; unmatched junction nucleotides: 6. The CDR3 is 14 residues long. For the CDR3, the DNA is TGTGCCAGCAGCCAAGATCAGCAGGGGGACGGCTACACCTTC. It is translated as CASSQDQQGDGYTF.

The chain combines TRBV18 with TRBJ1-2; tentatively, D is TRBD1 (6 bases). The V gene's germline CDR1 is KGHSH and CDR2 LQKENI. This CDR3 contains 13 residues. The V gene lost 3 bases and the J gene lost 2 bases, with 7 bases spanning the gap. The CDR3: CASSPGQNYGYTF. The DNA for the CDR3 is TGTGCCAGCTCACCTGGACAGAACTATGGCTACACCTTC.

The chain joins TRBV27 to TRBJ2-7, with 12 bases matching TRBD2. With V trimmed by 5 bases and J by 5 bases, 7 bases remained unmatched. CDR1 and CDR2 (germline): MNHEY, SMNVEV (reference sequence). The CDR3 covers 15 residues. The CDR3, as DNA: TGTGCCAGCAGTCCCTCTAGCGGGAGGGCCCACGAGCAGTACTTC. As protein: CASSPSSGRAHEQYF.

V gene TRBV7-9 combines with J gene TRBJ2-1; D unclear. V dropped 0 bases and J dropped 4 bases, with 4 bases sitting between them. From germline, CDR1 is SEHNR and CDR2 FQNEAQ (reference sequence). The CDR3 has 13 amino acids. The CDR3 nucleotides are TGTGCCAGCAGCTTAGCCCCTTACAATGAGCAGTTCTTC. It codes for CASSLAPYNEQFF.

CDR3 nucleotides: TGTGCCAGCAGCCCGGGACAGGCTCAAGAGACCCAGTACTTC. This codes for CASSPGQAQETQYF. V gene TRBV5-4 combines with J gene TRBJ2-5; 8 bases match TRBD1. Losses at the gene ends were 4 bases for V and 2 bases for J; bases not matched to a gene: 4. The germline CDR1 and CDR2 sequences are SGHNT and YYREEE (reference sequence). The CDR3 is 14 residues long.